This TCR beta chain appears in the sequencing data of a study of technical replicates of blood from a handful of donors. The assay was immunoSEQ multiplex PCR, and TCRdb's table has in-frame clones only and misses some. The sample has 13,000 or so clones; around 95% are singletons. The ends lost 1 base at V and 5 bases at J; junction bases unmatched: 9. CDR3 length equals 16 residues. From germline, CDR1 is MNHNS and CDR2 SASEGT. The receptor was derived from a human donor in good health. The chain joins TRBV6-1 to TRBJ1-2; 8 bases are shared with TRBD1. Sequencing used PBMCs. The CDR3 nucleotides read TGTGCCAGCAGTGAAGACCAGGGGGCGCCGGGGTATGGCTACACCTTC. Translation: CASSEDQGAPGYGYTF.